This T cell receptor (beta chain) was recorded in a study of blood T cell repertoires in COVID-19. On the study more broadly: T cells, B-cell-depleted T cells, or PBMCs provided the cDNA or gDNA that served as material.

Sequencing was performed with immunoSEQ multiplex PCR; in TCRdb, only in-frame clones are kept and a portion is missing. Seen here are about 240,000 clones, 80% to 85% observed once, and the top ten hold 3.4%. In its sample, this clone was seen a few times. Specimen: peripheral blood. The origin of this receptor is a woman aged 18-29 years with acute or convalescent COVID-19.

CDR3 amino acids: CASSQDLVTYANYGYTF. The CDR3 nucleotides are TGCGCCAGCAGCCAAGATCTAGTAACTTATGCTAACTATGGCTACACCTTC. The rearrangement links TRBV4-3 to TRBJ1-2; D call uncertain. The V end was cut by 0 bases, the J end by 0 bases, with 14 bases between. This CDR3 has 17 residues. Germline-derived CDR1 and CDR2 are LGHNA and YSLEER.